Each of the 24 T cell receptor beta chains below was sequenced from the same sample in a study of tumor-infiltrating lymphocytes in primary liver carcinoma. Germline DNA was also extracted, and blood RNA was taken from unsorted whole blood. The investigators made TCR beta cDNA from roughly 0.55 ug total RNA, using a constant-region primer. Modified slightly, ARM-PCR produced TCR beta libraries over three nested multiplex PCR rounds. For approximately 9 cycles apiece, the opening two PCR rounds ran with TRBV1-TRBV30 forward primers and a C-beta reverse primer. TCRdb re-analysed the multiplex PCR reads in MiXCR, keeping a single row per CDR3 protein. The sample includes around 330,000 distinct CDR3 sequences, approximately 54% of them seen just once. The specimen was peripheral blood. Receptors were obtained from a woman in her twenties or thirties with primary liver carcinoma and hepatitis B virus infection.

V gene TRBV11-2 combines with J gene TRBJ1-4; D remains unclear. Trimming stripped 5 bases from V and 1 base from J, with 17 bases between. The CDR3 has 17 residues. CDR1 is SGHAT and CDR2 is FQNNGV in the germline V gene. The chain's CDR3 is CASSARNRFVTNEKLFF. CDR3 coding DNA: TGTGCCAGCAGCGCCAGGAACCGATTTGTAACTAATGAAAAACTGTTTTTT.

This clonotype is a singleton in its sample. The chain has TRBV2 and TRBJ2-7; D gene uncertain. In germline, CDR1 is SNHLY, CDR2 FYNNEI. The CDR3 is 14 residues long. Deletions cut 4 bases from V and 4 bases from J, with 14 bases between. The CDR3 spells CASSANPHSYEQYF. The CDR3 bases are TGTGCCAGCAGTGCGAATCCCCACTCATACGAGCAGTACTTC. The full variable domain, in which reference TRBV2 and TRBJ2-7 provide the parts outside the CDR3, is EPEVTQTPSHQVTQMGQEVILRCVPISNHLYFYWYRQILGQKVEFLVSFYNNEISEKSEIFDDQFSVERPDGSNFTLKIRSTKLEDSAMYFCASSANPHSYEQYFGPGTRLTVT.

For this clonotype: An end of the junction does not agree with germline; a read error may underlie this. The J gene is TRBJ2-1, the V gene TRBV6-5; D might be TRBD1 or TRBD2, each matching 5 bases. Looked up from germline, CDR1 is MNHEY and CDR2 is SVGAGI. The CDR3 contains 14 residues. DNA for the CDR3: TGTGCCAGCAGCTACAGAGGGTGGGGCGATGAGCAATTCTTC. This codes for CASSYRGWGDEQFF.

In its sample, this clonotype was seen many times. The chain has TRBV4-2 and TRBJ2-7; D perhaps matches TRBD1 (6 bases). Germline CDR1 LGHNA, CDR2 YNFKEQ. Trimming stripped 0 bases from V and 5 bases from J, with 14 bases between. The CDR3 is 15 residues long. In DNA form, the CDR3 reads TGTGCCAGCAGCCAAGATCTCCTACAGGGAGACGAGCAGTACTTC. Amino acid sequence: CASSQDLLQGDEQYF.

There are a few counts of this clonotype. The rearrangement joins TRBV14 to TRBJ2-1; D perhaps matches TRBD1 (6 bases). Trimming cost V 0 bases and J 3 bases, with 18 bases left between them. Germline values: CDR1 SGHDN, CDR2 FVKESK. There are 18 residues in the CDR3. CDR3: CASSQDWGRASVYNEQFF. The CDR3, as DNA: TGTGCCAGCAGCCAAGACTGGGGGCGGGCCTCAGTCTACAATGAGCAGTTCTTC.

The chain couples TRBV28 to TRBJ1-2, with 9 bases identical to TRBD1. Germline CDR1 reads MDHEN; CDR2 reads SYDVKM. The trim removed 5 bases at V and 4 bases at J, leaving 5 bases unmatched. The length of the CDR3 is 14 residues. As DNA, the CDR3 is TGTGCCAGCAGTAAACCGGGACAGGGCTATGGCTACACCTTC. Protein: CASSKPGQGYGYTF.

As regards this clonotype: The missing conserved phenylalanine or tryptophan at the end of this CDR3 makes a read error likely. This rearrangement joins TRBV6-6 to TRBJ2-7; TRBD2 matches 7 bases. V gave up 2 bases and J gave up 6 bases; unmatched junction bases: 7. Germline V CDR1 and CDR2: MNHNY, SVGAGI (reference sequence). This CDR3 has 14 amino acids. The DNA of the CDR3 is TGTGCCAGCAGTTACGGGCGGGCTAGCGGCGAGCAGTACTTA. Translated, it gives CASSYGRASGEQYL.

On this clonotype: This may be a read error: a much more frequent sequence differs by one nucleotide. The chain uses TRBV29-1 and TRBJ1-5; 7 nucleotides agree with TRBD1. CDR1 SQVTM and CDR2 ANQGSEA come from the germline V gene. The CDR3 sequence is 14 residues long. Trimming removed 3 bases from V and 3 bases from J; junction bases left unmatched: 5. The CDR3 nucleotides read TGCAGCGTTGAGACAGGGAATAACAATCAGCCCCAGCATTTT. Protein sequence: CSVETGNNNQPQHF.

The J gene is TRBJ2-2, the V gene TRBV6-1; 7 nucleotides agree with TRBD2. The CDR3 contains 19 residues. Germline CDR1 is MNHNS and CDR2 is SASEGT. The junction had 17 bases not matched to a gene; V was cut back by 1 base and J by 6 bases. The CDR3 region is CASSEGLASFALHPGELFF. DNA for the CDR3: TGTGCCAGCAGTGAAGGACTAGCCTCATTTGCCCTCCATCCCGGGGAGCTGTTTTTT.

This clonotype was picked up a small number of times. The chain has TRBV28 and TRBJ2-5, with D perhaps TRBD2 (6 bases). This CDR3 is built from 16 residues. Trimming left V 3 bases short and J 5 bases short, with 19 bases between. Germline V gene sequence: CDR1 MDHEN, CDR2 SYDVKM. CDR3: CASSFVYKIREETQYF. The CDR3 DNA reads TGTGCCAGCAGTTTCGTGTACAAAATTCGGGAGGAGACCCAGTACTTC.

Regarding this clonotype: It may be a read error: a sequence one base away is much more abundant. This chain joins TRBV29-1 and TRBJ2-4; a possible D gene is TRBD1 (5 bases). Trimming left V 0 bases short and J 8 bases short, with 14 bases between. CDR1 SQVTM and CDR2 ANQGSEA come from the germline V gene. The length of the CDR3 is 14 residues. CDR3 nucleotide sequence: TGCAGCGTTGAAGACCCGGAAGGGGTAGACATTCAGTACTTC. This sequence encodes CSVEDPEGVDIQYF.

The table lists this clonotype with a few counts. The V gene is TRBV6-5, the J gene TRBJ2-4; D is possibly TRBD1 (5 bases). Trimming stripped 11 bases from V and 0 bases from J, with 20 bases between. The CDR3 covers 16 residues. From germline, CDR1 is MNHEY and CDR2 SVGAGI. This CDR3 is CACGARRTLAKNIQYF. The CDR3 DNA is TGTGCCTGTGGGGCACGCAGAACCCTAGCCAAAAACATTCAGTACTTC.

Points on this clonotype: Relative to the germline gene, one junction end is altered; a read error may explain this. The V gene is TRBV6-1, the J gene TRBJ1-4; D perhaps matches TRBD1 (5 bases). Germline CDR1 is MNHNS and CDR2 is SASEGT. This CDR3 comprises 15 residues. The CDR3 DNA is TGTGCCAGCATGAGGTTCGGGACTTCGGATGAAGAACTGTTTTTT. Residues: CASMRFGTSDEELFF.

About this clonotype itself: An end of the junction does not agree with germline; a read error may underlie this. The CDR3 DNA follows: TGCGCCAACAGCCAAGGATTCGCGGAGCAGTACTTC. Its translation: CANSQGFAEQYF. The J gene is TRBJ2-7, the V gene TRBV4-1, with unresolved D. This CDR3 spans 12 amino acids. The V gene's germline CDR1 is MGHRA and CDR2 YSYEKL.

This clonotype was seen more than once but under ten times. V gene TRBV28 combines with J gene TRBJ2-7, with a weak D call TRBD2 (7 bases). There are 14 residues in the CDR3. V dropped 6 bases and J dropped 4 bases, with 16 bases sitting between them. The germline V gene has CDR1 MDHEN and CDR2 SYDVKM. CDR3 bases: TGTGCCAGCAGCCCCGGGGGCGGGAGATACGAGCAGTACTTC. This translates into CASSPGGGRYEQYF.

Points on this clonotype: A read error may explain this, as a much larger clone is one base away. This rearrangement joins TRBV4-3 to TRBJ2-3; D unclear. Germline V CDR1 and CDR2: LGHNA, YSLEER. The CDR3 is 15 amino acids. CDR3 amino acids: CASSQDSYLTNTQYF. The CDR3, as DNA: TGCGCCAGCAGCCAAGATAGCTACCTCACAAATACGCAGTATTTT.

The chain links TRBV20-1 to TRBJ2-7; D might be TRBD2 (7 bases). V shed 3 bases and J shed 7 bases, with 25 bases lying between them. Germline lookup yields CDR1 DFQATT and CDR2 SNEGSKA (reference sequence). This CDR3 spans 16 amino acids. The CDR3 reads CSASGGGGREYREQYF. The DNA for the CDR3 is TGCAGTGCTAGTGGGGGAGGGGGACGGGAGTATAGGGAGCAGTACTTC.

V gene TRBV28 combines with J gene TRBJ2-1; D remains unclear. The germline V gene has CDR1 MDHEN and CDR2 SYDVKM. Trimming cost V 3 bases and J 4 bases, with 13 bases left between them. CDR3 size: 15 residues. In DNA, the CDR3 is TGTGCCAGCAGTTTGGTACAGACTCTATACAATGAGCAGTTCTTC. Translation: CASSLVQTLYNEQFF.

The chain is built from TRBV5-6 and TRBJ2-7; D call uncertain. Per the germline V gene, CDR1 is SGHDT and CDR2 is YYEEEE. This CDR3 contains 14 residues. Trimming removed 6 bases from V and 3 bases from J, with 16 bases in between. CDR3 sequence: CASKLYDLDYEQYF. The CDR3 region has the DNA TGTGCCAGCAAGCTTTACGATTTGGACTACGAGCAGTACTTC.

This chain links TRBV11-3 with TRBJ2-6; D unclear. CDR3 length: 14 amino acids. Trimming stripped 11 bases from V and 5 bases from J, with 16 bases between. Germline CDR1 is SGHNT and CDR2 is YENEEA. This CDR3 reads CACKQASRANVLTF. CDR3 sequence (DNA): TGTGCCTGCAAGCAGGCCTCCAGGGCCAACGTCCTGACTTTC. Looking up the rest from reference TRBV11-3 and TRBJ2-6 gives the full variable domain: EAGVVQSPRYKIIEKKQPVAFWCNPISGHNTLYWYLQNLGQGPELLIRYENEEAVDDSQLPKDRFSAERLKGVDSTLKIQPAELGDSAVYLCACKQASRANVLTFGAGSRLTVL.

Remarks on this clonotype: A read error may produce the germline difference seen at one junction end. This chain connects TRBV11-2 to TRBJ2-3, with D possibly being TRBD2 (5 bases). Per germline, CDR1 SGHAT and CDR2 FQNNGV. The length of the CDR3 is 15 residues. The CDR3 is CASGPIGLYTDTQYF. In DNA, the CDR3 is TGCGCCAGCGGCCCGATCGGCCTTTATACAGATACGCAGTATTTT.

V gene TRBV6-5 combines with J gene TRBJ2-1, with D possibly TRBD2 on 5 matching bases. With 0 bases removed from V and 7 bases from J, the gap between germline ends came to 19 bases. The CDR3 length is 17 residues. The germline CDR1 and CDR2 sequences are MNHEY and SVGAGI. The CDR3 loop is CASSYSRAELVGNEQFF. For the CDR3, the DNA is TGTGCCAGCAGTTACTCTAGGGCGGAACTAGTGGGGAATGAGCAGTTCTTC.

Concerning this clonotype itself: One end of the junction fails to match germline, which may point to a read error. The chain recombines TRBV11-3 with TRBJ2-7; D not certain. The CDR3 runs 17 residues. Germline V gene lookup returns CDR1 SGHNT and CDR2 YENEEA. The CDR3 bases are TGCGCCAGCAGCTCCGACGTTCCGACCTTCCACTCCTACGAGCAGTACTTC. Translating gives CASSSDVPTFHSYEQYF.

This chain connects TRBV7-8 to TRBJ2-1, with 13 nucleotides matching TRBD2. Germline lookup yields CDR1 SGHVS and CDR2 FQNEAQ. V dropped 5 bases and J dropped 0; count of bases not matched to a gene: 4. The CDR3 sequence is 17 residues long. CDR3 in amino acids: CASSPWTSGSSYNEQFF. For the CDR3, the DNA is TGTGCCAGCAGCCCATGGACTAGCGGGAGCTCCTACAATGAGCAGTTCTTC.